This T cell receptor (beta chain) was sequenced during a study of vaccination effects on CD4 cells after COVID-19. With V trimmed by 6 bases and J by 8 bases, 1 base remained unmatched. Germline assignment: CDR1 LNHDA and CDR2 SQIVND (reference sequence). CDR3 size: 13 residues. Clones were sequenced by immunoSEQ multiplex PCR, and TCRdb holds only the in-frame ones, with some missing. The top ten clones hold 24% of a sample with about 11,000 clones, about 74% of them seen once. In the case of this clone: No antigen is known for it.

Expansion of antigen-specific CD4+ T cells with viral peptide pools was carried out by the ViraFEST assay before sequencing. Subsequent to less than twelve days of culture, CD4+ T cells were isolated. IL-2 at about 9.7 IU/ml and peptides at 7.5 to 10 ug/ml were added to cultured PBMC, around 2.2 million per well. Half of the medium was exchanged for IL-2 medium on both days 3 and 7. The sequence was collected from a human donor who received a COVID-19 vaccine. Here the sequenced sample was CD4+ T cells from PBMCs cultured with HCoV-229E spike peptides, taken before COVID-19 vaccination. The chain has TRBV19 and TRBJ1-6, with TRBD1 identical over 10 bases. CDR3 nucleotide sequence: TGTGCCAGTAGAGGACAGGGGGATTCACCCCTCCACTTT. Translated: CASRGQGDSPLHF.